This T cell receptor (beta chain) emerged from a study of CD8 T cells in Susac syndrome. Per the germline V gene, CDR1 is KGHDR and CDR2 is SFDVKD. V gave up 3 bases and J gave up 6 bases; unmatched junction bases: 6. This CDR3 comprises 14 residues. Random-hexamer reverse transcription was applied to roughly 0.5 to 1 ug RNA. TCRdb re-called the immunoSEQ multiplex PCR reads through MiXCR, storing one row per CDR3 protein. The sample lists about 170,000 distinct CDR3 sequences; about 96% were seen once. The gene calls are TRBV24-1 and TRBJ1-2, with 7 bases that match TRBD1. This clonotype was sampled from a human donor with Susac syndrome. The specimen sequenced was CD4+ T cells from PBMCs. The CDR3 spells CATSDPGTAHGYTF. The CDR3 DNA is TGTGCCACCAGTGATCCCGGGACAGCCCATGGCTACACCTTC.